The sample holds a few counts of the clone carrying this T cell receptor beta chain. The data derive from a study of blood T cell repertoires in COVID-19. For the study at large: Sites across the United States, Italy and Spain contributed samples from acute and convalescent COVID-19. T cells, B-cell-depleted T cells, or PBMCs supplied cDNA or gDNA.

In the source study's methods: Amplification of reference gene primers provided the estimated nucleated cell counts. Profiled with immunoSEQ multiplex PCR; TCRdb holds only in-frame clones, not every one. That table gives V, J and clone size, and the DNA gave D and trimming. This table has around 100,000 clones, around 84% appearing once. In germline, CDR1 is SGHTA, CDR2 FQGNSA. The CDR3 has 13 residues. Between the trimmed V and J ends, which lost 5 bases and 7 bases, there was a span of 14 bases. The chain recombines TRBV7-2 with TRBJ1-2; D call uncertain. Sequenced material: peripheral blood. This receptor was obtained from a man aged 35 to 55 with acute or convalescent COVID-19. CDR3 DNA: TGTGCCAGCAGCCCCCAAGGTTCGGGTGGCTACACCTTC. Translation: CASSPQGSGGYTF.